Below, 27 T cell receptor beta chains from the same sample are listed, as sequenced in a study of cytomegalovirus exposure and HLA in healthy donors. With 60 Vbeta and 13 Jbeta primers, the PCR was carried out. Clones were sequenced by immunoSEQ multiplex PCR, and TCRdb holds only the in-frame ones, with some missing. The repertoire includes about 160,000 clones, roughly 80% of them detected once, and approximately 2.4% sits in the top ten. Sequencing input: PBMCs. All receptors come from a male donor in good health and CMV-seronegative.

The rearrangement uses TRBV4-2 and TRBJ2-7, with D possibly matching TRBD1 (5 bases). Germline CDR1 LGHNA, CDR2 YNFKEQ. Trimming removed 0 bases at V and 9 bases at J, with 33 bases between. The CDR3 has 20 residues. The CDR3, as DNA: TGTGCCAGCAGCCAAGAATTCCCGTCCCCCGTGGACACCCGGAACATTGTGCAGTACTTC. It translates to CASSQEFPSPVDTRNIVQYF.

Regarding this clone: The sample carries other DNA sequences with the same CDR3. V usage is TRBV29-1 and J usage is TRBJ2-4; D gene ambiguous. V lost 4 bases and J lost 5, with 3 bases in between. The CDR3 is made up of 10 amino acids. Per the germline V gene, CDR1 is SQVTM and CDR2 is ANQGSEA. The CDR3 reads CSVGENIQYF. In nucleotides, the CDR3 is TGCAGCGTTGGAGAAAACATTCAGTACTTC. Complete variable domain (other parts from reference TRBV29-1 and TRBJ2-4): SAVISQKPSRDICQRGTSLTIQCQVDSQVTMMFWYRQQPGQSLTLIATANQGSEATYESGFVIDKFPISRPNLTFSTLTVSNMSPEDSSIYLCSVGENIQYFGAGTRLSVL.

The chain recombines TRBV2 with TRBJ2-1, with TRBD2 matching over 12 bases. J was trimmed by 9 bases and V by 6 bases; bases with no gene match: 9. The CDR3 extends over 15 amino acids. Germline loops: CDR1 SNHLY, CDR2 FYNNEI. The chain's CDR3 is CASSVRTSGIREQFF. DNA for the CDR3: TGTGCCAGCAGCGTCCGGACTAGCGGGATACGTGAGCAGTTCTTC.

This clone appeared a single time. The chain recombines TRBV7-2 with TRBJ2-6, with 7 nucleotides matching TRBD2. Trimming at V came to 1 base and at J to 1 base, leaving 1 base not matched to a gene. Germline loops: CDR1 SGHTA, CDR2 FQGNSA. This CDR3 has 16 residues. As DNA, the CDR3 is TGTGCCAGCAGCTTAGACGGGGGGTCTGGGGCCAACGTCCTGACTTTC. Translation gives CASSLDGGSGANVLTF.

The chain combines TRBV18 with TRBJ1-3, with 8 nucleotides matching TRBD1. The CDR3 runs to 18 residues. Germline values: CDR1 KGHSH, CDR2 LQKENI. The junction had 8 bases not matched to a gene; V was cut back by 1 base and J by 0 bases. CDR3 sequence: CASSPRQGIRSSGNTIYF. The CDR3 coding sequence is TGTGCCAGCTCACCACGACAGGGGATACGCAGCTCTGGAAACACCATATATTTT.

The chain carries TRBV11-2 and TRBJ2-1; no clear D. CDR1 is SGHAT, CDR2 FQNNGV, per germline. This CDR3 has 15 amino acids. V gave up 0 bases and J gave up 8 bases, with 14 bases separating them. CDR3 coding DNA: TGTGCCAGCAGCTTAGAGAATCGGAGAACCGATGAGCAGTTCTTC. Its translation: CASSLENRRTDEQFF.

Comments on this clone: Other DNA sequences of this sample code for an identical CDR3. The rearrangement joins TRBV29-1 to TRBJ1-1, with 8 positions matching TRBD1. From germline, CDR1 is SQVTM and CDR2 ANQGSEA. This CDR3 has 13 residues. The ends lost 4 bases at V and 1 base at J; junction bases unmatched: 2. DNA for the CDR3: TGCAGCGTTGGTGGACAGGGGAACACTGAAGCTTTCTTT. Amino acid sequence: CSVGGQGNTEAFF.

This chain links TRBV28 with TRBJ1-1; possibly TRBD1 for D (5 bases). The germline V gene encodes CDR1 MDHEN and CDR2 SYDVKM. V shed 2 bases and J shed 3 bases, with 10 bases lying between them. The CDR3 length is 14 residues. For the CDR3, the DNA is TGTGCCAGCAGTTTAGCCACAGGATACACTGAAGCTTTCTTT. Its translation is CASSLATGYTEAFF.

This clone was observed once. The gene calls are TRBV27 and TRBJ2-1; the match to TRBD2 covers 9 bases. The germline CDR1 and CDR2 sequences are MNHEY and SMNVEV (reference sequence). The CDR3 is 15 residues long. The J segment lost 2 bases and the V segment lost 5 bases, leaving 4 bases of the junction unmatched. CDR3 coding DNA: TGTGCCAGCAGTCCCCTAGCGGGAACCTACAATGAGCAGTTCTTC. Encoded protein: CASSPLAGTYNEQFF.

This clone was observed a single time. The chain carries TRBV6-1 and TRBJ2-7; D may be TRBD1 (6 bases). The germline CDR1 and CDR2 sequences are MNHNS and SASEGT. V shed 7 bases and J shed 5 bases, with 18 bases lying between them. This CDR3 spans 14 amino acids. The CDR3 spells CASNLVQGLHEQYF. The CDR3 bases are TGTGCCAGCAACCTAGTCCAGGGGCTCCACGAGCAGTACTTC.

This clone has just a few counts. V and J are TRBV28 and TRBJ2-6, with D uncertain. Deletions cut 5 bases from V and 1 base from J, with 21 bases between. CDR1 is MDHEN and CDR2 is SYDVKM in the germline V gene. CDR3 size: 19 residues. The CDR3 is CASSPDKWSEKSGANVLTF. The CDR3 bases are TGTGCCAGCAGTCCAGATAAGTGGTCGGAGAAATCTGGGGCCAACGTCCTGACTTTC.

J is TRBJ2-5 and V is TRBV9; D is ambiguous. CDR3 size: 13 residues. Germline V gene lookup returns CDR1 SGDLS and CDR2 YYNGEE. The germline V and J ends were trimmed by 3 bases and 5 bases, with 11 bases remaining between them. The CDR3 protein is CASSAGLAETQYF. DNA of the CDR3: TGTGCCAGCAGCGCCGGTCTCGCGGAGACCCAGTACTTC. Using reference TRBV9 and TRBJ2-5 for the parts outside the CDR3, the full variable domain is DSGVTQTPKHLITATGQRVTLRCSPRSGDLSVYWYQQSLDQGLQFLIQYYNGEERAKGNILERFSAQQFPDLHSELNLSSLELGDSALYFCASSAGLAETQYFGPGTRLLVL.

V is TRBV11-1 and J is TRBJ1-4, with D possibly TRBD1 on 6 matching bases. CDR3 size: 15 residues. V gave up 4 bases and J gave up 2 bases, with 11 bases separating them. Germline loops: CDR1 SGHAT, CDR2 FQDESV (reference sequence). The CDR3 here is CASSSGQLTNEKLFF. CDR3 nucleotides: TGTGCCAGCAGCTCCGGACAGCTGACTAATGAAAAACTGTTTTTT. The whole variable domain, remainder taken from reference TRBV11-1 and TRBJ1-4, is EAEVAQSPRYKITEKSQAVAFWCDPISGHATLYWYRQILGQGPELLVQFQDESVVDDSQLPKDRFSAERLKGVDSTLKIQPAELGDSAMYLCASSSGQLTNEKLFFGSGTQLSVL.

This clone occurred once. This chain connects TRBV11-3 to TRBJ2-3; TRBD1 aligns across 10 bases. V dropped 5 bases and J dropped 4; count of bases not matched to a gene: 9. CDR1 and CDR2 from the germline V gene are SGHNT and YENEEA. This CDR3 has 16 residues. CDR3 DNA: TGTGCCAGCAGCGCAAGGGACAGGGGCAGGGCAGATACGCAGTATTTT. This translates into CASSARDRGRADTQYF.

On this clone: It is unclear where the CDR3 begins or ends on the DNA, so no DNA is shown, and the CDR3 is as TCRdb lists it. The chain couples TRBV6-5 to TRBJ2-3; TRBD2, the table's D call, was not compared with the DNA. Germline V gene lookup returns CDR1 MNHEY and CDR2 SVGAGI. The CDR3 comprises 15 residues, both ends counted. The CDR3 spells CASSSSAGGSDTQYF.

The V gene is TRBV30, the J gene TRBJ1-1; D gene uncertain. Germline loops: CDR1 GTSNPN, CDR2 SVGIG (reference sequence). The CDR3 consists of 13 residues. V lost 0 bases and J lost 4, with 9 bases in between. The CDR3 sequence: CAWSVRAGTEAFF. In nucleotides, the CDR3 is TGTGCCTGGAGTGTACGTGCGGGCACTGAAGCTTTCTTT.

The V call is TRBV7-2, the J call TRBJ2-1, with D perhaps TRBD2 (5 bases). The CDR3 covers 14 residues. From germline, CDR1 is SGHTA and CDR2 FQGNSA. The V end was cut by 4 bases, the J end by 7 bases, with 14 bases between. DNA for the CDR3: TGTGCCAGCAGCTATTCGGGGTCGGGGAATGAGCAGTTCTTC. As protein: CASSYSGSGNEQFF.

The V and J genes are TRBV19 and TRBJ2-1, with TRBD2 as a possible D gene (6 bases). CDR1 and CDR2 from the germline V gene are LNHDA and SQIVND (reference sequence). Trimming took off 4 bases at V and 2 bases at J, with 15 bases between the two ends. This CDR3 is built from 16 residues. The CDR3 nucleotides read TGTGCCAGTAGTACTCTAGGAGGGATAGCCTACAATGAGCAGTTCTTC. Protein product: CASSTLGGIAYNEQFF.

J is TRBJ1-5 and V is TRBV7-2; D remains ambiguous. Trimming removed 5 bases from V and 3 bases from J, with 5 bases in between. Germline loops: CDR1 SGHTA, CDR2 FQGNSA. The CDR3 runs 12 residues. The DNA for the CDR3 is TGTGCCAGCAGCCCCTACAATCAGCCCCAGCATTTT. Translation gives CASSPYNQPQHF.

This chain uses TRBV2 with TRBJ2-7; TRBD2 matches at 9 bases. Trimming at V came to 4 bases and at J to 0 bases, leaving 4 bases not matched to a gene. CDR1 and CDR2 from the germline V gene are SNHLY and FYNNEI. The CDR3 is 15 residues long. CDR3 DNA: TGTGCCAGCAGTGGAGGTAGCGGGAGCTCCTACGAGCAGTACTTC. Its translation is CASSGGSGSSYEQYF.

V is TRBV6-4 and J is TRBJ2-4; 8 nucleotides agree with TRBD2. The CDR3 length is 16 residues. The V and J ends lost 5 bases and 1 base, in that order; junction bases with no gene match: 7. The germline V gene encodes CDR1 MRHNA and CDR2 SNTAGT. The CDR3 sequence is CASSTSGGSAKNIQYF. CDR3 in DNA: TGTGCCAGCAGTACCAGCGGGGGATCGGCCAAAAACATTCAGTACTTC.

The rearrangement joins TRBV10-3 to TRBJ2-3, with a tentative D call TRBD1 (6 bases). Looked up from germline, CDR1 is ENHRY and CDR2 is SYGVKD. The CDR3 length is 15 residues. Trimming shortened V by 6 bases and J by 3 bases, and 16 bases separated the two germline ends. DNA of the CDR3: TGTGCCATCAGACAAACGGGACAAGTAACAGATACGCAGTATTTT. Translated, it gives CAIRQTGQVTDTQYF.

V and J are TRBV2 and TRBJ2-7; a weak D match, TRBD1 (5 bases). The V gene lost 3 bases and the J gene lost 3 bases, with 12 bases spanning the gap. Germline CDR1 SNHLY, CDR2 FYNNEI. The CDR3 contains 14 residues. The DNA of the CDR3 is TGTGCCAGCAGTGACCTCAGGGTATTCTACGAGCAGTACTTC. This encodes CASSDLRVFYEQYF.

This clone showed up just a few times. The V call is TRBV29-1, the J call TRBJ1-1; 7 nucleotides agree with TRBD1. Germline CDR1 reads SQVTM; CDR2 reads ANQGSEA. V dropped 2 bases and J dropped 1; count of bases not matched to a gene: 10. The CDR3 has 16 residues. The CDR3 DNA reads as TGCAGCGTTGAAACGACCCGACAGGGCTCGAACACTGAAGCTTTCTTT. Encoded protein: CSVETTRQGSNTEAFF.

V is TRBV5-1 and J is TRBJ2-1; the D gene is possibly TRBD1 (6 bases). V lost 2 bases to trimming and J lost 10 bases, with 10 bases between them. Looked up from germline, CDR1 is SGHRS and CDR2 is YFSETQ. The length of the CDR3 is 12 residues. The CDR3, as DNA: TGCGCCAGCAGCTTAGGGGGTGGGGAGCAGTTCTTC. Its translation is CASSLGGGEQFF.

This clone was detected a few times. This chain connects TRBV29-1 to TRBJ1-2; D is uncertain. This CDR3 spans 13 amino acids. The germline V gene encodes CDR1 SQVTM and CDR2 ANQGSEA. V lost 5 bases to trimming and J lost 5 bases, with 15 bases between them. The CDR3 DNA is TGCAGCGTTCCGGCACCCGTCGGGTATGGCTACACCTTC. It translates to CSVPAPVGYGYTF.

The rearrangement links TRBV28 to TRBJ1-2, with TRBD1 matching 7 bases. The CDR3 runs 15 residues. J lost 4 bases, V lost 3 bases, and 8 bases had no gene match. CDR1 is MDHEN and CDR2 is SYDVKM in the germline V gene. The CDR3 loop is CASSFPDRVGYGYTF. As DNA, the CDR3 is TGTGCCAGCAGTTTCCCCGACAGGGTAGGCTATGGCTACACCTTC.